The 18 T cell receptor beta chains reported below all come from one sample, sequenced in a study of identical twins. TCRdb re-analysed the 5' RACE reads in MiXCR, keeping a single row per CDR3 protein. The table records around 250,000 distinct CDR3 sequences, 5.5% to 7% of them present only once. This sample also appeared in a second study, on yellow fever vaccine responses in identical twins.

Sequencing used memory (CD45RO+) T cells sorted from blood. These receptor sequences come from a woman aged 18 to 35 in good health.

The rearrangement links TRBV20-1 to TRBJ2-1; tentatively, D is TRBD1 (5 bases). The CDR3 runs to 12 residues. The V and J ends lost 5 bases and 9 bases respectively, with 14 bases between them. Germline CDR1 and CDR2: DFQATT and SNEGSKA (reference sequence). The CDR3 bases are TGCAGTGCTGGACGACAGCAATCTGAGCAGTTCTTC. Residues: CSAGRQQSEQFF.

Of note for this clonotype: This could be a read error, since a much larger clone is one nucleotide away. The gene calls are TRBV15 and TRBJ2-2; D possibly uses TRBD1 or TRBD2 (5 bases each). The CDR3 sequence is 14 residues long. Germline V gene sequence: CDR1 LNHNV, CDR2 YYDKDF (reference sequence). The CDR3 protein is CATIRGTGIEVKVF. As DNA, the CDR3 is TGTGCCACCATCAGAGGGACGGGGATAGAGGTTAAGGTTTTT.

This clonotype was recorded at least ten times. V usage is TRBV5-1 and J usage is TRBJ1-1, with D maybe TRBD1 (6 bases). V was shortened by 4 bases and J by 0 bases, with 13 bases between the two germline ends. CDR3 length equals 15 residues. Germline CDR1 SGHRS, CDR2 YFSETQ. CDR3 in amino acids: CASSTKTGLNTEAFF. The CDR3 DNA reads TGCGCCAGCAGCACAAAAACAGGGCTGAACACTGAAGCTTTCTTT.

A few counts support this clonotype. This chain joins TRBV20-1 and TRBJ1-1, with D unresolved. The CDR3 loop spans 13 amino acids. V was shortened by 3 bases and J by 1 base, with 9 bases between the two germline ends. Looked up from germline, CDR1 is DFQATT and CDR2 is SNEGSKA (reference sequence). The CDR3 protein is CSASRGSNTEAFF. The CDR3 DNA reads as TGCAGTGCTAGTCGAGGTTCGAACACTGAAGCTTTCTTT.

J is TRBJ2-5 and V is TRBV3-1; 7 bases line up with TRBD2. The CDR3 is 15 residues long. Germline CDR1 and CDR2: LGHDT and YNNKEL (reference sequence). V shed 4 bases and J 4 bases; nucleotides not matched to a gene: 9. DNA of the CDR3: TGTGCCAGCAGCCCACAAAGCGGCGGGAGAGAGACCCAGTACTTC. This gives the protein CASSPQSGGRETQYF.

This clonotype occurred many times. The chain uses TRBV4-2 and TRBJ1-2, with 8 bases fitting TRBD1. There are 18 residues in the CDR3. Per germline, CDR1 LGHNA and CDR2 YNFKEQ. Germline trimming cut 0 bases from V and 8 bases from J; bases unmatched to any gene: 17. The chain's CDR3 is CASSQEVRGVGTGGGYTF. The DNA for the CDR3 is TGTGCCAGCAGCCAAGAAGTAAGGGGCGTAGGGACAGGCGGCGGCTACACCTTC.

This clonotype was observed a handful of times. The chain recombines TRBV6-1 with TRBJ2-7; D unclear. Germline loops: CDR1 MNHNS, CDR2 SASEGT. Trimming took 1 base from V and 0 from J, leaving 10 bases between them. The CDR3 loop spans 15 amino acids. Here the CDR3 DNA reads TGTGCCAGCAGTGAAGGAGCCAGGAACTCCTACGAGCAGTACGTC. It codes for CASSEGARNSYEQYV.

The chain couples TRBV6-5 to TRBJ2-1, with D possibly being TRBD2 (5 bases). The CDR3 runs 14 residues. V shed 0 bases and J shed 9 bases, with 12 bases lying between them. Per germline, CDR1 MNHEY and CDR2 SVGAGI. The CDR3 region has the DNA TGTGCCAGCAGTTACTCGAGGGTAAACGGTGAGCAGTTCTTC. As protein: CASSYSRVNGEQFF.

This clonotype was observed at least ten times. The J gene is TRBJ2-3, the V gene TRBV20-1, with D possibly being TRBD2 (6 bases). This CDR3 is 14 amino acids long. Germline V gene sequence: CDR1 DFQATT, CDR2 SNEGSKA (reference sequence). Trimming pared 2 bases from V and 2 bases from J, leaving 11 bases between. As DNA, the CDR3 is TGCAGTGCTAGATTACGGGGGTCCACAGATACGCAGTATTTT. This codes for CSARLRGSTDTQYF.

This clonotype was recorded at least ten times. The chain has TRBV6-1 and TRBJ2-2, with D tentatively TRBD1 or TRBD2 (5 bases each). The CDR3 is 15 residues long. V shed 6 bases and J shed 0 bases, with 11 bases lying between them. Germline CDR1 is MNHNS and CDR2 is SASEGT. In DNA form, the CDR3 reads TGTGCCAGCAGATCCGGGACCTCGAACACCGGGGAGCTGTTTTTT. This gives the protein CASRSGTSNTGELFF.

The gene calls are TRBV9 and TRBJ2-6, with TRBD1 matching 10 bases. The length of the CDR3 is 17 residues. V shed 4 bases and J 3 bases; nucleotides not matched to a gene: 7. Germline CDR1 is SGDLS and CDR2 is YYNGEE. CDR3 nucleotide sequence: TGTGCCAGCAGCCCGACCGGGACAGGGGTTGGGGCCAACGTCCTGACTTTC. Translating it yields CASSPTGTGVGANVLTF.

The V and J genes are TRBV21-1 and TRBJ2-5; the table's D call TRBD1 went unverified against the DNA. TRBV21-1 has pseudogene status. This CDR3 spans 15 amino acids. This chain's CDR3 is CAGSPGRGRRETQYF. The DNA of the CDR3 is TGTGCCGGCAGCCCCGGGAGGGGGAGGCGAGAGACCCAGTACTTC.

This rearrangement joins TRBV10-3 to TRBJ1-1, with unresolved D. CDR1 and CDR2 (germline): ENHRY, SYGVKD. The CDR3 has 13 amino acids. V lost 3 bases to trimming and J lost 6 bases, with 11 bases between them. CDR3 protein: CAISDGSLAEAFF. Here the CDR3 DNA reads TGTGCCATCAGTGATGGATCACTCGCTGAAGCTTTCTTT.

The chain couples TRBV28 to TRBJ2-3; 12 bases agree with TRBD2. Trimming took 6 bases from V and 6 from J; bases not matched to a gene: 13. Germline V gene sequence: CDR1 MDHEN, CDR2 SYDVKM. This CDR3 comprises 17 residues. This chain's CDR3 is CASSPRTSGAVGDTQYF. The CDR3 DNA reads as TGTGCCAGCAGCCCAAGGACTAGCGGGGCGGTGGGGGATACGCAGTATTTT. The entire variable domain, with the rest obtained from reference TRBV28 and TRBJ2-3, is as follows: DVKVTQSSRYLVKRTGEKVFLECVQDMDHENMFWYRQDPGLGLRLIYFSYDVKMKEKGDIPEGYSVSREKKERFSLILESASTNQTSMYLCASSPRTSGAVGDTQYFGPGTRLTVL.

This clonotype was counted ten times or more. This chain uses TRBV24-1 with TRBJ1-2; TRBD1 agrees at 7 bases. J was trimmed by 7 bases and V by 6 bases; bases with no gene match: 7. The CDR3 spans 13 residues. Germline V lookup: CDR1 KGHDR, CDR2 SFDVKD. The CDR3 loop reads CATSSDRDSGYTF. The CDR3, as DNA: TGTGCCACCAGTTCGGACCGGGACAGTGGCTACACCTTC.

This clonotype was observed at least ten times. This chain connects TRBV7-9 to TRBJ1-2, with D perhaps TRBD1 (6 bases). V lost 3 bases and J lost 0, with 8 bases in between. In germline, CDR1 is SEHNR, CDR2 FQNEAQ (reference sequence). There are 14 residues in the CDR3. The CDR3: CASSLPGANYGYTF. The DNA of the CDR3 is TGTGCCAGCAGCTTGCCAGGGGCTAACTATGGCTACACCTTC.

This clonotype was counted ten times or more. This CDR3 reads CASSQTGALIETQYF. The CDR3 DNA sequence: TGTGCCAGCAGCCAAACAGGGGCCCTTATTGAGACCCAGTACTTC. V is TRBV3-1 and J is TRBJ2-5, with 7 bases identical to TRBD1. Germline V CDR1 and CDR2: LGHDT, YNNKEL (reference sequence). The CDR3 has 15 amino acids. The V gene end was trimmed by 2 bases and the J gene end by 5 bases; junction bases not matched to a gene: 8.

The rearrangement joins TRBV4-1 to TRBJ1-2; D gene ambiguous. Germline values: CDR1 MGHRA, CDR2 YSYEKL. V was clipped by 1 base and J by 0 bases, with 12 bases between them. This CDR3 region has 16 residues. The CDR3: CASSQASRSSNYGYTF. CDR3 sequence (DNA): TGCGCCAGCAGCCAAGCCAGCCGGTCTTCTAACTATGGCTACACCTTC.